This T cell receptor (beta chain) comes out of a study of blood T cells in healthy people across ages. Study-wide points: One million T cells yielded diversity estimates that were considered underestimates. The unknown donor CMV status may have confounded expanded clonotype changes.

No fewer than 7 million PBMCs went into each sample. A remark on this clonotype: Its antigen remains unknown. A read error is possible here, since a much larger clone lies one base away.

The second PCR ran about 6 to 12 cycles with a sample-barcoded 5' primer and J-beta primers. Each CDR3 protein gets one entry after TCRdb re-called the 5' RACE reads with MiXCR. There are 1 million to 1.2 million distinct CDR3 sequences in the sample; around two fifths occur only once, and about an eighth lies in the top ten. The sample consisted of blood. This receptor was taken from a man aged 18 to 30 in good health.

CDR3 nucleotide sequence: TGCAGTGCTATCGATCTAGGGGCCCACAATGAGCAGTTCTTC. Amino acid sequence: CSAIDLGAHNEQFF. The chain has TRBV20-1 and TRBJ2-1; D possibly corresponds to TRBD1 (5 bases). The ends were cut back, 4 bases at V and 5 bases at J, with 15 bases in the middle. The CDR3 covers 14 residues. CDR1 DFQATT and CDR2 SNEGSKA come from the germline V gene (reference sequence).